These 3 T cell receptor beta chains share one sample of origin, sequenced in a study of OX40 agonist ivuxolimab in advanced cancers. Only in-frame clones appear in the TCRdb table, and some are missing; sequencing was by immunoSEQ multiplex PCR. Seen here are some 70,000 clones, around 87% observed once, and the top ten hold less than 3%. The starting material was CD4+ or CD8+ T cells sorted from blood, obtained in a trial of the OX40 agonist ivuxolimab. These receptors were obtained from an adult with an advanced solid tumor such as melanoma, head and neck, liver or kidney cancer.

V usage is TRBV5-1 and J usage is TRBJ2-1; the match to TRBD2 covers 7 bases. CDR1 SGHRS and CDR2 YFSETQ come from the germline V gene. Unmatched junction bases numbered 19, after V lost 2 bases and J lost 5 bases. The CDR3 is 19 amino acids. This CDR3 is CASSLRHPRTRPNDNEQFF. DNA for the CDR3: TGCGCCAGCAGCTTACGGCACCCCCGGACTAGACCCAATGACAATGAGCAGTTCTTC.

The chain joins TRBV6-6 to TRBJ2-3; D gene unclear. V was cut by 0 bases and J by 0 bases, with 4 bases left in between. CDR3 length: 14 residues. The germline V gene encodes CDR1 MNHNY and CDR2 SVGAGI (reference sequence). The CDR3 nucleotides read TGTGCCAGCAGTTACTCTGTAAGCACAGATACGCAGTATTTT. It codes for CASSYSVSTDTQYF.

The chain employs TRBV27 and TRBJ2-1; D unclear. This CDR3 contains 14 residues. V lost 0 bases, J lost 7 bases, and 10 bases lay in between. Germline V gene lookup returns CDR1 MNHEY and CDR2 SMNVEV (reference sequence). CDR3 residues: CASSLSAERNEQFF. The CDR3 bases are TGTGCCAGCAGTTTATCGGCGGAGAGGAATGAGCAGTTCTTC.